Listed below are T cell receptor beta chains from one sample, sequenced in a study of CD8+CD57+ T cells in acquired aplastic anemia. From the reads, TCRdb called clonotypes with MiXCR, one entry per CDR3 protein. The sample includes some 170,000 distinct CDR3 sequences, 71% seen only once; the top ten take more than 35%. Material for sequencing was sorted CD4+, CD8+, or CD8+CD57+ T cells (not recorded which) from PBMCs. The receptor set was obtained from a human donor with aplastic anemia. Each CDR3 is given with its conserved first and last residue. Each record gives: V gene, D gene, clone size, J gene, CDR3 protein, CDR3 DNA. A D gene is named only where the DNA matches it firmly. A row's size may be missing; if present it is once, few, many or a size class.

TRBV6-6	.	.	TRBJ2-7	CASSIQDNEQYF	TGTGCCAGCAGTATCCAGGACAACGAGCAGTACTTC
TRBV10-3	TRBD1	.	TRBJ1-1	CAISESRTGGTEAFF	TGTGCCATCAGTGAGTCGAGGACAGGGGGAACTGAAGCTTTCTTT
TRBV24-1	.	.	TRBJ1-1	CASSQTRMNTEAFF	TGTGCCAGCAGTCAAACCCGAATGAACACTGAAGCTTTCTTT
TRBV20-1	TRBD2	.	TRBJ2-7	CSTQQSLAGSTYEQYF	TGCAGTACACAACAGAGTCTAGCGGGATCGACCTACGAGCAGTACTTC
TRBV12-3/TRBV12-4	TRBD1	.	TRBJ1-1	CASQGGTEAFF	TGTGCCTCCCAGGGGGGTACTGAAGCTTTCTTT
TRBV20-1	.	.	TRBJ2-1	CSARDVSYNEQFF	TGCAGTGCTAGAGACGTATCCTACAATGAGCAGTTCTTC
TRBV7-3	TRBD2	few	TRBJ2-1	CASSPFGTSGYNEQFF	TGTGCCAGCAGCCCTTTTGGGACTAGCGGCTACAATGAGCAGTTCTTC
TRBV9	.	once	TRBJ1-6	CASSPLEGMGNSPLHF	TGTGCCAGCAGCCCTCTCGAGGGGATGGGAAATTCACCCCTCCACTTT
TRBV19	.	few	TRBJ2-2	CASTPEAAGELFF	TGTGCCAGCACCCCCGAGGCTGCGGGGGAGCTGTTTTTT
TRBV7-8	.	.	TRBJ1-5	CASSFLGRNQPQHF	TGTGCCAGCAGTTTTCTAGGACGTAATCAGCCCCAGCATTTT
TRBV20-1	.	.	TRBJ2-3	CSAREGSTILTDTQYF	TGCAGTGCTAGAGAAGGTTCCACTATCCTCACAGATACGCAGTATTTT
TRBV7-6	.	many	TRBJ2-1	CASSLWQGHRPRLNEQFF	TGTGCCAGCAGCTTGTGGCAGGGTCACCGCCCACGCCTCAATGAGCAGTTCTTC
TRBV7-9	TRBD2	once	TRBJ2-7	CASSSLTSRSEQYF	TGTGCCAGCAGCTCCCTGACTAGCCGGAGCGAGCAGTACTTC
TRBV2	TRBD1	.	TRBJ2-7	CASGTGQGVYEQYF	TGTGCCAGCGGTACGGGACAGGGGGTCTACGAGCAGTACTTC
TRBV9	.	few	TRBJ1-1	CASRQTTSEAFF	TGTGCCAGCAGGCAAACTACTTCCGAAGCTTTCTTT
TRBV7-3	.	few	TRBJ1-6	CASSTGAKNSPLHF	TGTGCCAGCAGCACGGGGGCTAAGAATTCACCCCTCCACTTT